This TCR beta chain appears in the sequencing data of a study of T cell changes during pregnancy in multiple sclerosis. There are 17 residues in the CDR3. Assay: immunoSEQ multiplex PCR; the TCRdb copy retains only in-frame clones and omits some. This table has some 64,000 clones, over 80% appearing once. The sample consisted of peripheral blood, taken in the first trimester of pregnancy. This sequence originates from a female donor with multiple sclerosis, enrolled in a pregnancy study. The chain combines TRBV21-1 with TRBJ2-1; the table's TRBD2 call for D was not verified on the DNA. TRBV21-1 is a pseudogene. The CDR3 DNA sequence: TGTGCCAGCAGCAGAGGACTAGCGCGACAATTCTACAATGAGCAGTTCTTC. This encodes CASSRGLARQFYNEQFF.